This entry is about one T cell receptor (beta chain). The antigen is undetermined. The PCR had 60 Vbeta and 13 Jbeta primers. Assay used: immunoSEQ multiplex PCR; TCRdb lists only in-frame clones, some missing. The table records around 160,000 clones, approximately 82% of them present only once. The sample belongs to a study of cytomegalovirus exposure and HLA in healthy donors. Study at large: An earlier analysis identified more than 90 million unique TCR beta sequences in about 170 million T cells.

Broader study findings: Reports state that TCR beta sequences accurately predicted most subjects' HLA-A and HLA-B alleles. The authors enumerated some 160 TCR beta chains as linked to cytomegalovirus. Presence/absence analysis assumed near-uniform sequencing depth across donors.

V was pared by 2 bases and J by 3 bases, with 7 bases between. The V gene's germline CDR1 is KGHSH and CDR2 LQKENI. The CDR3 covers 13 residues. This chain connects TRBV18 to TRBJ1-2; D possibly corresponds to TRBD1 (5 bases). This TCR came from a male donor in good health and CMV-seronegative. Sequencing used PBMCs. CDR3 nucleotide sequence: TGTGCCAGCTCACCAACAGGAGACTATGGCTACACCTTC. This sequence encodes CASSPTGDYGYTF.